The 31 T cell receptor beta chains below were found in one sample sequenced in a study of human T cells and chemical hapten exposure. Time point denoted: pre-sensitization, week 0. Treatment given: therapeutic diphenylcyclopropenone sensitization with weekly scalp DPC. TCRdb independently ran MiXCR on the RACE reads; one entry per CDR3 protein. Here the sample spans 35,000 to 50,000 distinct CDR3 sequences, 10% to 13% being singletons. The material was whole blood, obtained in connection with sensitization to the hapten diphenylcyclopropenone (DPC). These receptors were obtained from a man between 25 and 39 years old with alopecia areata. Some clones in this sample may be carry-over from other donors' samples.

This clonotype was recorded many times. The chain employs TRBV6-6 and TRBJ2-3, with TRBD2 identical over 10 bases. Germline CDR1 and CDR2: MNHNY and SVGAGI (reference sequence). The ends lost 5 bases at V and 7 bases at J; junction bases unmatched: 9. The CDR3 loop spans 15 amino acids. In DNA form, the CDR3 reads TGTGCCAGCAGTGCACTAGCGGGGAAGATGTATACGCAGTATTTT. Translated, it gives CASSALAGKMYTQYF.

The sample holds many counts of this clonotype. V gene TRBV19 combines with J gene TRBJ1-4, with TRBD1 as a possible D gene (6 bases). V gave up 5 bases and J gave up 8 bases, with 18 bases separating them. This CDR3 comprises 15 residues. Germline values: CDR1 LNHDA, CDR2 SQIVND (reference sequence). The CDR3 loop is CASSPIQGTQEKLFF. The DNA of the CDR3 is TGTGCCAGTAGTCCAATACAGGGAACTCAAGAAAAACTGTTTTTT.

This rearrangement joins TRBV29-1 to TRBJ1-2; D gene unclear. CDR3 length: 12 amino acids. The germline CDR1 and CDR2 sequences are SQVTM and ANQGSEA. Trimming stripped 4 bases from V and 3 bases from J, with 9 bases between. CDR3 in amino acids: CSVVTADYGYTF. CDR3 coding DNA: TGCAGCGTTGTTACGGCTGACTATGGCTACACCTTC.

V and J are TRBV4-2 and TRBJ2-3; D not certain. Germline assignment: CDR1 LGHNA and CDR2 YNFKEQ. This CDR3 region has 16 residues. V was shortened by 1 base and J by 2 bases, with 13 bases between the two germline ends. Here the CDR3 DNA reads TGTGCCAGCAGCCAAGGAGACATCGGTCCCACAGATACGCAGTATTTT. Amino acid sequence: CASSQGDIGPTDTQYF.

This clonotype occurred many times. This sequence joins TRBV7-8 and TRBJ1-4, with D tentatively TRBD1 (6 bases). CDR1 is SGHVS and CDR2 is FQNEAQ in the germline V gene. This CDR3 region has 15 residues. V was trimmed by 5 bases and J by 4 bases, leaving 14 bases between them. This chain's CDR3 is CASSRQDGFNEKLFF. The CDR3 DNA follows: TGTGCCAGCAGCCGACAGGACGGCTTTAATGAAAAACTGTTTTTT. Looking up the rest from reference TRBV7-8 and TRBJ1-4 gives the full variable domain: GAGVSQSPRYKVAKRGQDVALRCDPISGHVSLFWYQQALGQGPEFLTYFQNEAQLDKSGLPSDRFFAERPEGSVSTLKIQRTQQEDSAVYLCASSRQDGFNEKLFFGSGTQLSVL.

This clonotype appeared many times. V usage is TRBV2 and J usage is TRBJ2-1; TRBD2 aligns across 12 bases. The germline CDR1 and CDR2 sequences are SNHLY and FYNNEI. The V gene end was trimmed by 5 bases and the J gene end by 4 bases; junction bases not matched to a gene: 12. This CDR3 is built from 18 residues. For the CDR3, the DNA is TGTGCCAGCAGTAGGAACCCCCCCCTAGCGGGAGGGTACAATGAGCAGTTCTTC. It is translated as CASSRNPPLAGGYNEQFF.

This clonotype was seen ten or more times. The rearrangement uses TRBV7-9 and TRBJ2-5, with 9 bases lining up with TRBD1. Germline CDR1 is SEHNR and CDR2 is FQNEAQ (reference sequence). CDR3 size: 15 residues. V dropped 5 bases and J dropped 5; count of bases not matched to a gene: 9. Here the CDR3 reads CASSLRQGERETQYF. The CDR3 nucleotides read TGTGCCAGCAGCCTAAGACAGGGGGAGAGGGAGACCCAGTACTTC.

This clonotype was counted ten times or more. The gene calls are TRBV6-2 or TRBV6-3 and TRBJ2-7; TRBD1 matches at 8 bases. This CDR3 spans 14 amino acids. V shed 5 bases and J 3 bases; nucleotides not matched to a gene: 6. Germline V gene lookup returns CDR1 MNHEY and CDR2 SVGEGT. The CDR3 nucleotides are TGTGCCAGCAGTCTCGTGGGACAGGTCTACGAGCAGTACTTC. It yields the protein CASSLVGQVYEQYF.

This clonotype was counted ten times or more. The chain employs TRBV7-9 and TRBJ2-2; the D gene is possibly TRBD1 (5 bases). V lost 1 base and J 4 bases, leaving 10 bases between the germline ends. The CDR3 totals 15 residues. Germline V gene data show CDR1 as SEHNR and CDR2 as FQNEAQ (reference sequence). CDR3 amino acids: CASSLGATVTGELFF. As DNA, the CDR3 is TGTGCCAGCAGCTTAGGAGCGACAGTCACCGGGGAGCTGTTTTTT.

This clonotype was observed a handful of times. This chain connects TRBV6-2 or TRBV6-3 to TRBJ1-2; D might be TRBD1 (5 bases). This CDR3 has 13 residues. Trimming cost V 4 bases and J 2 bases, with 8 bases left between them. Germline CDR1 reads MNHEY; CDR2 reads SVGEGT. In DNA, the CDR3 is TGTGCCAGCAGTTGGACATTCAACTATGGCTACACCTTC. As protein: CASSWTFNYGYTF.

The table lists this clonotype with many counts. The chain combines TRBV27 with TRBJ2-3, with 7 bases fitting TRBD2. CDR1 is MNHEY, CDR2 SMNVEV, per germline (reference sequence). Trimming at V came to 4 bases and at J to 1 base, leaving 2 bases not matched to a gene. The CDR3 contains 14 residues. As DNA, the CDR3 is TGTGCCAGCAGTTATACTAGCGGCACAGATACGCAGTATTTT. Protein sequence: CASSYTSGTDTQYF.

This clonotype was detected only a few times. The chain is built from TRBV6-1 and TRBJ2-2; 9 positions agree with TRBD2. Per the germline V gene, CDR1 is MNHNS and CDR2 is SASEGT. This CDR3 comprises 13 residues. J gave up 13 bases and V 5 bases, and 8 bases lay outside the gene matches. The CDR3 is CASSTREGRGLFF. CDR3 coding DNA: TGTGCCAGCAGTACGCGGGAGGGCCGAGGGCTGTTTTTT.

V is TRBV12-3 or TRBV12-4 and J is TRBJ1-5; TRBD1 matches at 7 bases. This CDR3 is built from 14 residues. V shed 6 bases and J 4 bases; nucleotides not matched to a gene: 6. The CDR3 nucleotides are TGTGCCAGCAGACCAGGGACAGCTAATCAGCCCCAGCATTTT. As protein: CASRPGTANQPQHF.

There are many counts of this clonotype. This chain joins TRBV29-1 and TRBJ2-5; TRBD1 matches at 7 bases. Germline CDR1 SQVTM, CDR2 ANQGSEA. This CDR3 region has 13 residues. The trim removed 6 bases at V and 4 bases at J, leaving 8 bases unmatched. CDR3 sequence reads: CSVARGFGETQYF. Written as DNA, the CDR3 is TGCAGCGTGGCCAGGGGGTTCGGAGAGACCCAGTACTTC.

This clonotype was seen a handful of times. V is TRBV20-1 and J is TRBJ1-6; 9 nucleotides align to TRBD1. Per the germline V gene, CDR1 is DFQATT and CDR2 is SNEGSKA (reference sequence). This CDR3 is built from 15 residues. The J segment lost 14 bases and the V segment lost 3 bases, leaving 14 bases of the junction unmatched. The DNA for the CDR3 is TGCAGTGCTAGTCGCCCCGGGACAGGGAAGAAATCCCTCCACTTT. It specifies CSASRPGTGKKSLHF.

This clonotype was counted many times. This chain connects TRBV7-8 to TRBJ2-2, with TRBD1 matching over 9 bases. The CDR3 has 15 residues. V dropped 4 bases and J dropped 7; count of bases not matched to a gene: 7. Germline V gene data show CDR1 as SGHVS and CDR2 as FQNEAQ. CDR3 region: CASSYPGQGSGELFF. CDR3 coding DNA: TGTGCCAGCAGCTATCCGGGACAGGGAAGCGGGGAGCTGTTTTTT. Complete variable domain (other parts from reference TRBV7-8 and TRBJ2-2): GAGVSQSPRYKVAKRGQDVALRCDPISGHVSLFWYQQALGQGPEFLTYFQNEAQLDKSGLPSDRFFAERPEGSVSTLKIQRTQQEDSAVYLCASSYPGQGSGELFFGEGSRLTVL.

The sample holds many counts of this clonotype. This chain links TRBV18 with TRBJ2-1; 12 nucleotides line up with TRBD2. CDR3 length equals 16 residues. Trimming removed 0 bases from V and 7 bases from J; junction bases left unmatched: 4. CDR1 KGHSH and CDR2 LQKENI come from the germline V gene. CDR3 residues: CASSPPTSGRLNEQFF. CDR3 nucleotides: TGTGCCAGCTCACCACCCACTAGCGGGAGGCTGAATGAGCAGTTCTTC.

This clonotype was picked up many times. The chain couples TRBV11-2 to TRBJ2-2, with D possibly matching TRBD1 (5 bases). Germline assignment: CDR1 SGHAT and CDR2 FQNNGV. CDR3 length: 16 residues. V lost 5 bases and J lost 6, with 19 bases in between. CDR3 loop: CASSLSTGSTAGELFF. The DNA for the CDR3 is TGTGCCAGCAGCCTCTCCACAGGATCGACTGCCGGGGAGCTGTTTTTT. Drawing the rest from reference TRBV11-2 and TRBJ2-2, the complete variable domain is EAGVAQSPRYKIIEKRQSVAFWCNPISGHATLYWYQQILGQGPKLLIQFQNNGVVDDSQLPKDRFSAERLKGVDSTLKIQPAKLEDSAVYLCASSLSTGSTAGELFFGEGSRLTVL.

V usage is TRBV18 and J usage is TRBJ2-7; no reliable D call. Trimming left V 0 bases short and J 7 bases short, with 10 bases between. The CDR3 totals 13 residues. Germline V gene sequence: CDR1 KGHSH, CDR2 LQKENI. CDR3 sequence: CASSPPTSQEQYF. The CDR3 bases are TGTGCCAGCTCACCACCGACATCTCAAGAGCAGTACTTC.

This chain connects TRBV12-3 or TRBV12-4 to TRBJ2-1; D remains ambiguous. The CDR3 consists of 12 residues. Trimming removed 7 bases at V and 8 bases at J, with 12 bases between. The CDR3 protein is CASKGGRDEQFF. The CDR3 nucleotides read TGTGCCAGCAAGGGTGGCCGCGATGAGCAGTTCTTC.

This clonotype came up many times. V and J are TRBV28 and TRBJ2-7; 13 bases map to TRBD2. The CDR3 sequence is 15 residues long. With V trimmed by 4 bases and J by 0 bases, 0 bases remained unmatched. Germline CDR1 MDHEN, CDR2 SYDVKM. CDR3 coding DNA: TGTGCCAGCAGTTGGACTAGCGGGGGCTCCTACGAGCAGTACGTC. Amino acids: CASSWTSGGSYEQYV.

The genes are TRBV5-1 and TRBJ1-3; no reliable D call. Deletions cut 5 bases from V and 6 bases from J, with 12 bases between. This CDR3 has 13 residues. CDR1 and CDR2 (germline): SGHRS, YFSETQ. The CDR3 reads CASRPDGVNTIYF. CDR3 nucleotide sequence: TGCGCCAGCAGACCGGACGGAGTAAACACCATATATTTT.

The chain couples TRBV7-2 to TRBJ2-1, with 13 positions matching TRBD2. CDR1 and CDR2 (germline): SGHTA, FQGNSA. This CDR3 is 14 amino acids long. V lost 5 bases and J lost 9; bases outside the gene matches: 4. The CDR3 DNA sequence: TGTGCCAGCAGCCTACTAGCGGGAGGGGGTGAGCAGTTCTTC. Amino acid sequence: CASSLLAGGGEQFF.

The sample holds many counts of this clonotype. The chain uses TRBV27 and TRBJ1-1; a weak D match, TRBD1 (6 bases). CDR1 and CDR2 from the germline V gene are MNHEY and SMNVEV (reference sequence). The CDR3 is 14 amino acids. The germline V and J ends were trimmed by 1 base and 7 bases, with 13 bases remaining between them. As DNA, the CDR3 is TGTGCCAGCAGTTTATACGGGACAAAAAGTGAAGCTTTCTTT. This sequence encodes CASSLYGTKSEAFF.

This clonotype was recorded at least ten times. The DNA of the CDR3 is TGTGCCAGCAGCCATTTGGAACGGTTGAACACTGAAGCTTTCTTT. Protein sequence: CASSHLERLNTEAFF. The chain joins TRBV3-1 to TRBJ1-1; D remains ambiguous. This CDR3 is 15 amino acids long. The germline V gene encodes CDR1 LGHDT and CDR2 YNNKEL (reference sequence). V was cut by 3 bases and J by 0 bases, with 11 bases left in between.

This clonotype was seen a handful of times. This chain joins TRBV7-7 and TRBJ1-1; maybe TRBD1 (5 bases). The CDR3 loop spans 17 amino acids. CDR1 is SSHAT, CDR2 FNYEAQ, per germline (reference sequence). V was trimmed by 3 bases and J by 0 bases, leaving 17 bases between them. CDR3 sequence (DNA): TGTGCCAGCAGCTTGTCCGGGACCCTATACATGAACACTGAAGCTTTCTTT. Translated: CASSLSGTLYMNTEAFF.

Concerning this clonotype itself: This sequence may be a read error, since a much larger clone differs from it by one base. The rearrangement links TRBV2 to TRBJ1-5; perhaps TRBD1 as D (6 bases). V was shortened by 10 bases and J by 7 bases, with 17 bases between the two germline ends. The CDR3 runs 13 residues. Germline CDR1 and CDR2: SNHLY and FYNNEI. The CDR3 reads CANTQGFLQPQHF. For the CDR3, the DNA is TGTGCCAACACACAGGGTTTCCTCCAGCCCCAGCATTTT.

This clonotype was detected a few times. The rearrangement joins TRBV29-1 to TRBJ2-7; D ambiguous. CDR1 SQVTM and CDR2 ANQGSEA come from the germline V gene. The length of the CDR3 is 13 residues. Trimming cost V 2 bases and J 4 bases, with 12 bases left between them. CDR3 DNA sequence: TGCAGCGTTGAACTCGTAGTCGGGTACGAGCAGTACTTC. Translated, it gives CSVELVVGYEQYF.

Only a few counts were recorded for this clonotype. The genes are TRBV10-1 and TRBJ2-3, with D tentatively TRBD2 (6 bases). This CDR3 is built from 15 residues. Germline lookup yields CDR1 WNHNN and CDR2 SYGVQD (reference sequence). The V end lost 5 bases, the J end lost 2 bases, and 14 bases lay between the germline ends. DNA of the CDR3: TGCGCCAGCAGTCCCTGGGGGGACTCCACAGATACGCAGTATTTT. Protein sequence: CASSPWGDSTDTQYF.

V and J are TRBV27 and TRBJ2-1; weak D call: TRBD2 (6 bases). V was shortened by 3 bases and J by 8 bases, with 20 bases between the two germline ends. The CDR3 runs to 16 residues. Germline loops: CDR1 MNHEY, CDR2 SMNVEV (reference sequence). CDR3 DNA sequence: TGTGCCAGCAGTTTTTCGGGTGCGGGAAGGGTCGATGAGCAGTTCTTC. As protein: CASSFSGAGRVDEQFF.

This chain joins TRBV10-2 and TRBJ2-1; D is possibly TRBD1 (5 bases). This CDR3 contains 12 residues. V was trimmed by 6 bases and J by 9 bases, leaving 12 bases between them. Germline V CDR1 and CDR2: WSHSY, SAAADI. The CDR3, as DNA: TGCGCCAGCAGGGGGCAGGGTATTGAGCAGTTCTTC. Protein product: CASRGQGIEQFF.